The source of this T cell receptor (beta chain) is a study of T cells in Graves' hyperthyroidism and ophthalmopathy. The study, taken as a whole, reports: Ophthalmopathy, as predicted by the model, came a median about six months after the prediction.

Regions amplified from RNA transcripts were the TCR beta CDR3 regions. The HTBI primer set drove a first-round RT-PCR of the TCR CDR3. MiXCR was run by TCRdb on the multiplex PCR reads, yielding one entry per CDR3 protein. This sample has 400,000 or so distinct CDR3 sequences, with 13% to 15% found just once. This clonotype was detected many times. Its target is unknown. Ophthalmopathy patients all had a Clinical Activity Score of at least 3, a NOSPECS grade of at least 4 and disease under 3 months old. Exclusions: uncontrolled infection, other autoimmune disease, pregnancy, lactation. Orbital computed tomography, thyroid ultrasound, serum thyroxine and TRAb, and clinical symptoms together informed the diagnoses. The clonotype was recovered from a woman in her sixties or seventies with Graves' ophthalmopathy. The sequencing sample was made of blood.

The CDR3 sequence: CAPGLRGGDEGYTF. The CDR3 DNA sequence: TGCGCGCCGGGACTACGGGGAGGTGATGAAGGCTACACCTTC. The gene calls are TRBV20-1 and TRBJ1-2; D possibly corresponds to TRBD1 (5 bases). Germline V gives CDR1 DFQATT, CDR2 SNEGSKA (reference sequence). This CDR3 has 14 residues.